These T cell receptor beta chains were read from a single sample in a study of blood T cell repertoires in COVID-19. The table came from immunoSEQ multiplex PCR; TCRdb's copy has only in-frame clones and leaves some out. The sample has approximately 240,000 clones, around 90% seen once; the top ten hold less than 15%. Input material: peripheral blood. These receptors originate from a woman between 18 and 29 years old who had recovered from COVID-19. Each CDR3 is given with its conserved first and last residue. The order of the fields is D gene, J gene, clone size, V gene, CDR3 protein, CDR3 DNA. The D gene is left open where the match is weak. Size is stated for part of the rows, as once, few or many counts, or as a class when the clone is expanded.

d_call: -
j_call: TRBJ1-1
clone_size: few
v_call: TRBV28
cdr3_aa: CASSGRGDYNTEAFF
cdr3_nt: TGTGCCAGCAGTGGCCGCGGGGACTATAACACTGAAGCTTTCTTT

d_call: -
j_call: TRBJ2-1
clone_size: -
v_call: TRBV9
cdr3_aa: CASSVGSGWELFF
cdr3_nt: TGTGCCAGCAGCGTAGGATCCGGATGGGAGTTGTTCTTC

d_call: TRBD2
j_call: TRBJ2-7
clone_size: many
v_call: TRBV25-1
cdr3_aa: CASSESRLAGTYEQYF
cdr3_nt: TGTGCCAGCAGTGAATCCCGGCTAGCGGGGACCTACGAGCAGTACTTC

d_call: -
j_call: TRBJ1-4
clone_size: -
v_call: TRBV4-1
cdr3_aa: CASSQDGEKLFF
cdr3_nt: TGCGCCAGCAGCCAAGACGGGGAAAAACTGTTTTTT

d_call: TRBD1
j_call: TRBJ1-1
clone_size: -
v_call: TRBV19
cdr3_aa: CASRDRGRTEAFF
cdr3_nt: TGTGCCAGCAGGGACAGGGGCAGGACTGAAGCTTTCTTT

d_call: -
j_call: TRBJ2-3
clone_size: -
v_call: TRBV2
cdr3_aa: CASRENRRHRLSTDTQYF
cdr3_nt: TGTGCCAGCAGGGAGAATCGGCGACACAGGCTGAGCACAGATACGCAGTATTTT

d_call: -
j_call: TRBJ1-5
clone_size: once
v_call: TRBV4-1
cdr3_aa: CASSLGAGVNQPQHF
cdr3_nt: TGCGCCAGCAGCCTTGGGGCAGGGGTAAATCAGCCCCAGCATTTT

d_call: -
j_call: TRBJ2-7
clone_size: -
v_call: TRBV15
cdr3_aa: CATSSPPLPYEQYF
cdr3_nt: TGTGCCACCAGCAGTCCCCCCCTACCCTACGAGCAGTACTTC

d_call: TRBD1
j_call: TRBJ1-2
clone_size: -
v_call: TRBV24-1
cdr3_aa: CATSDAGTGGSYGYTF
cdr3_nt: TGTGCCACCAGTGACGCCGGGACAGGGGGTTCCTATGGCTACACCTTC

d_call: -
j_call: TRBJ1-5
clone_size: few
v_call: TRBV3-1/TRBV3-2
cdr3_aa: CASSQGQGHYQPQHF
cdr3_nt: TGTGCCAGCAGCCAAGGCCAGGGGCATTATCAGCCCCAGCATTTT

d_call: -
j_call: TRBJ2-7
clone_size: once
v_call: TRBV20-1
cdr3_aa: CSARTYEQYF
cdr3_nt: TGCAGTGCCCGAACATACGAGCAGTACTTC

d_call: -
j_call: TRBJ1-1
clone_size: -
v_call: TRBV4-1
cdr3_aa: CASADGLNTEAFF
cdr3_nt: TGCGCCAGCGCCGACGGGTTGAACACTGAAGCTTTCTTT

d_call: -
j_call: TRBJ1-2
clone_size: -
v_call: TRBV9
cdr3_aa: CASSGVSYTF
cdr3_nt: TGTGCCAGCTCCGGTGTTAGCTACACCTTC

d_call: -
j_call: TRBJ2-5
clone_size: -
v_call: TRBV9
cdr3_aa: CASIRGQETQYF
cdr3_nt: TGTGCCAGCATCAGGGGCCAAGAGACCCAGTACTTC

d_call: TRBD1
j_call: TRBJ2-1
clone_size: -
v_call: TRBV5-1
cdr3_aa: CASSGQGTGGIYNEQFF
cdr3_nt: TGCGCCAGCAGCGGGCAGGGGACAGGGGGGATTTACAATGAGCAGTTCTTC

d_call: TRBD2
j_call: TRBJ2-7
clone_size: -
v_call: TRBV13
cdr3_aa: CASSFGTSGTYEQYF
cdr3_nt: TGTGCCAGCAGCTTCGGGACTAGCGGGACTTACGAGCAGTACTTC

d_call: TRBD1
j_call: TRBJ2-7
clone_size: -
v_call: TRBV27
cdr3_aa: CASSGTGTASEQYF
cdr3_nt: TGTGCCAGCAGTGGGACCGGGACAGCTTCCGAGCAGTACTTC

d_call: -
j_call: TRBJ2-7
clone_size: -
v_call: TRBV30
cdr3_aa: CAFLRGYEQYF
cdr3_nt: TGTGCCTTCCTGAGGGGGTACGAGCAGTACTTC

d_call: TRBD1
j_call: TRBJ1-1
clone_size: -
v_call: TRBV4-3
cdr3_aa: CASSLGQGNTEAFF
cdr3_nt: TGCGCCAGCAGCCTCGGACAGGGGAACACTGAAGCTTTCTTT

d_call: TRBD2
j_call: TRBJ2-2
clone_size: -
v_call: TRBV7-2
cdr3_aa: CASSSRMTSTNTGELFF
cdr3_nt: TGTGCCAGCAGCTCCCGAATGACTAGCACGAACACCGGGGAGCTGTTTTTT

d_call: TRBD1
j_call: TRBJ1-1
clone_size: -
v_call: TRBV13
cdr3_aa: CASSHGDRGDTEAFF
cdr3_nt: TGTGCCAGCAGCCACGGGGACAGGGGGGACACTGAAGCTTTCTTT

d_call: -
j_call: TRBJ2-7
clone_size: -
v_call: TRBV27
cdr3_aa: CASGPSGTSYEQYF
cdr3_nt: TGTGCCAGCGGGCCTTCCGGGACTTCCTACGAGCAGTACTTC

d_call: TRBD1
j_call: TRBJ2-7
clone_size: -
v_call: TRBV27
cdr3_aa: CASSRGQGLGEQYF
cdr3_nt: TGTGCCAGCAGCCGCGGACAGGGATTGGGCGAGCAGTACTTC

d_call: TRBD1
j_call: TRBJ1-2
clone_size: few
v_call: TRBV18
cdr3_aa: CASSPGTGYGYTF
cdr3_nt: TGTGCCAGCTCACCCGGGACAGGCTATGGCTACACCTTC

d_call: TRBD2
j_call: TRBJ2-5
clone_size: -
v_call: TRBV7-9
cdr3_aa: CASSPPPGLAGVETQYF
cdr3_nt: TGTGCCAGCAGCCCCCCACCGGGACTAGCGGGAGTGGAGACCCAGTACTTC

d_call: -
j_call: TRBJ2-1
clone_size: once
v_call: TRBV27
cdr3_aa: CASSSSGNEQFF
cdr3_nt: TGTGCCAGCAGTTCGAGCGGCAATGAGCAGTTCTTC

d_call: -
j_call: TRBJ1-6
clone_size: -
v_call: TRBV2
cdr3_aa: CASTWRNSPLHF
cdr3_nt: TGTGCCAGCACCTGGCGGAATTCACCCCTCCACTTT

d_call: TRBD1
j_call: TRBJ1-5
clone_size: -
v_call: TRBV3-1/TRBV3-2
cdr3_aa: CASGTGYRQPQHF
cdr3_nt: TGTGCCAGCGGGACAGGGTACAGGCAGCCCCAGCATTTT

d_call: TRBD2
j_call: TRBJ2-3
clone_size: -
v_call: TRBV7-3
cdr3_aa: CASSPRGGAGADTQYF
cdr3_nt: TGTGCCAGCAGCCCTCGCGGGGGAGCAGGTGCAGATACGCAGTATTTT

d_call: -
j_call: TRBJ1-2
clone_size: -
v_call: TRBV4-1
cdr3_aa: CASSQEERGYTF
cdr3_nt: TGCGCCAGCAGCCAAGAGGAGAGAGGCTACACCTTC

d_call: -
j_call: TRBJ2-1
clone_size: -
v_call: TRBV12-3/TRBV12-4
cdr3_aa: CATHQNEQFF
cdr3_nt: TGTGCCACCCATCAGAATGAGCAGTTCTTC

d_call: -
j_call: TRBJ2-7
clone_size: once
v_call: TRBV5-6
cdr3_aa: CASSYSAGFGEQYF
cdr3_nt: TGTGCCAGCAGCTATTCGGCGGGGTTCGGGGAGCAGTACTTC

d_call: -
j_call: TRBJ2-5
clone_size: once
v_call: TRBV11-2
cdr3_aa: CASISSSGTQYF
cdr3_nt: TGTGCCAGCATCTCTAGCTCCGGGACCCAGTACTTC

d_call: TRBD2
j_call: TRBJ2-5
clone_size: -
v_call: TRBV27
cdr3_aa: CASSPGLAGETQYF
cdr3_nt: TGTGCCAGCAGTCCGGGACTAGCGGGAGAGACCCAGTACTTC

d_call: -
j_call: TRBJ2-1
clone_size: -
v_call: TRBV27
cdr3_aa: CASSLGGVNEQFF
cdr3_nt: TGTGCCAGCAGCCTAGGGGGGGTGAATGAGCAGTTCTTC

d_call: TRBD2
j_call: TRBJ2-3
clone_size: -
v_call: TRBV6-2/TRBV6-3
cdr3_aa: CASSNPLNLAGEITDTQYF
cdr3_nt: TGTGCCAGCAGTAACCCACTGAATCTAGCGGGAGAGATCACAGATACGCAGTATTTT

d_call: TRBD1
j_call: TRBJ1-1
clone_size: -
v_call: TRBV18
cdr3_aa: CASSRQGLNTEAFF
cdr3_nt: TGTGCCAGCTCACGACAGGGCCTGAACACTGAAGCTTTCTTT

d_call: TRBD2
j_call: TRBJ2-3
clone_size: -
v_call: TRBV29-1
cdr3_aa: CSAASGGSTDTQYF
cdr3_nt: TGCAGCGCCGCTAGCGGAGGCAGCACAGATACGCAGTATTTT

d_call: TRBD1
j_call: TRBJ2-4
clone_size: -
v_call: TRBV3-1/TRBV3-2
cdr3_aa: CASSSQGPLAKNIQYF
cdr3_nt: TGTGCCAGCAGCTCACAGGGGCCTCTAGCCAAAAACATTCAGTACTTC

d_call: -
j_call: TRBJ2-4
clone_size: -
v_call: TRBV5-1
cdr3_aa: CASSSDGHLVDIQYF
cdr3_nt: TGCGCCAGCAGCTCCGACGGACATCTCGTGGACATTCAGTACTTC

d_call: TRBD1
j_call: TRBJ1-2
clone_size: -
v_call: TRBV29-1
cdr3_aa: CSVVRTGDQYYGYTF
cdr3_nt: TGCAGCGTTGTCAGGACAGGGGATCAGTACTATGGCTACACCTTC

d_call: TRBD1
j_call: TRBJ1-5
clone_size: -
v_call: TRBV5-8
cdr3_aa: CASRGQGPQPQHF
cdr3_nt: TGTGCCAGCAGGGGACAGGGCCCTCAGCCCCAGCATTTT

d_call: -
j_call: TRBJ2-2
clone_size: -
v_call: TRBV7-3
cdr3_aa: CASSPAGGTNTGELFF
cdr3_nt: TGTGCCAGCAGCCCGGCTGGCGGGACGAACACCGGGGAGCTGTTTTTT

d_call: TRBD1
j_call: TRBJ2-1
clone_size: -
v_call: TRBV19
cdr3_aa: CASSIITTGNEQFF
cdr3_nt: TGTGCCAGTAGTATTATCACGACAGGGAATGAGCAGTTCTTC

d_call: TRBD1
j_call: TRBJ2-7
clone_size: -
v_call: TRBV18
cdr3_aa: CASSLRDRATFPEQYF
cdr3_nt: TGTGCCAGCTCACTAAGGGACAGGGCCACCTTCCCCGAGCAGTACTTC

d_call: -
j_call: TRBJ2-1
clone_size: -
v_call: TRBV3-1/TRBV3-2
cdr3_aa: CASSLDRMVSYNEQFF
cdr3_nt: TGTGCCAGCAGCCTAGACAGGATGGTGTCGTACAATGAGCAGTTCTTC

d_call: TRBD1
j_call: TRBJ1-4
clone_size: once
v_call: TRBV4-3
cdr3_aa: CASSQDGTGRFGNEKLFF
cdr3_nt: TGCGCCAGCAGCCAGGACGGGACAGGGAGATTTGGTAATGAAAAACTGTTTTTT

d_call: TRBD1
j_call: TRBJ2-7
clone_size: -
v_call: TRBV6-5
cdr3_aa: CASSYSDRDSPYEQYF
cdr3_nt: TGTGCCAGCAGTTACTCGGACAGGGATTCACCATACGAGCAGTACTTC

d_call: TRBD1
j_call: TRBJ2-5
clone_size: -
v_call: TRBV25-1
cdr3_aa: CASGGQGPSETQYF
cdr3_nt: TGTGCCAGCGGGGGACAGGGGCCCTCGGAGACCCAGTACTTC

d_call: TRBD2
j_call: TRBJ2-2
clone_size: -
v_call: TRBV9
cdr3_aa: CASSPLGGSGGNTGELFF
cdr3_nt: TGTGCCAGCAGCCCTTTGGGGGGTAGCGGGGGTAACACCGGGGAGCTGTTTTTT

d_call: TRBD2
j_call: TRBJ2-1
clone_size: -
v_call: TRBV13
cdr3_aa: CASSIPGTSGRAQGQFF
cdr3_nt: TGTGCCAGCAGCATTCCCGGGACTAGCGGGAGGGCCCAGGGGCAGTTCTTC

d_call: -
j_call: TRBJ1-1
clone_size: -
v_call: TRBV9
cdr3_aa: CASSPTGTPGEAFF
cdr3_nt: TGTGCCAGCAGCCCGACCGGGACACCGGGTGAAGCTTTCTTT

d_call: -
j_call: TRBJ1-6
clone_size: -
v_call: TRBV6-6
cdr3_aa: CASSYIGQNYNSPLHF
cdr3_nt: TGTGCCAGCAGTTATATCGGACAGAACTATAATTCACCCCTCCACTTT

d_call: -
j_call: TRBJ2-7
clone_size: -
v_call: TRBV25-1
cdr3_aa: CASSETETHPYEQYF
cdr3_nt: TGTGCCAGCAGTGAAACCGAGACTCACCCCTACGAGCAGTACTTC

d_call: TRBD1
j_call: TRBJ1-2
clone_size: -
v_call: TRBV25-1
cdr3_aa: CASSQPGTGGDYGYTF
cdr3_nt: TGTGCCAGCAGTCAACCGGGGACAGGGGGCGACTATGGCTACACCTTC

d_call: -
j_call: TRBJ1-2
clone_size: -
v_call: TRBV29-1
cdr3_aa: CSAEPQGHYGYTF
cdr3_nt: TGCAGCGCCGAGCCTCAGGGCCACTATGGCTACACCTTC

d_call: -
j_call: TRBJ2-1
clone_size: -
v_call: TRBV11-3
cdr3_aa: CASSLAGFYNEQFF
cdr3_nt: TGTGCCAGCAGCTTGGCGGGATTTTACAATGAGCAGTTCTTC

d_call: -
j_call: TRBJ1-2
clone_size: few
v_call: TRBV6-5
cdr3_aa: CASSYRENSYGYTF
cdr3_nt: TGTGCCAGCAGTTACAGGGAGAATAGCTATGGCTACACCTTC

d_call: -
j_call: TRBJ2-7
clone_size: -
v_call: TRBV7-8
cdr3_aa: CASSLAFGGDEQYF
cdr3_nt: TGTGCCAGCAGCTTAGCCTTCGGCGGCGACGAGCAGTACTTC